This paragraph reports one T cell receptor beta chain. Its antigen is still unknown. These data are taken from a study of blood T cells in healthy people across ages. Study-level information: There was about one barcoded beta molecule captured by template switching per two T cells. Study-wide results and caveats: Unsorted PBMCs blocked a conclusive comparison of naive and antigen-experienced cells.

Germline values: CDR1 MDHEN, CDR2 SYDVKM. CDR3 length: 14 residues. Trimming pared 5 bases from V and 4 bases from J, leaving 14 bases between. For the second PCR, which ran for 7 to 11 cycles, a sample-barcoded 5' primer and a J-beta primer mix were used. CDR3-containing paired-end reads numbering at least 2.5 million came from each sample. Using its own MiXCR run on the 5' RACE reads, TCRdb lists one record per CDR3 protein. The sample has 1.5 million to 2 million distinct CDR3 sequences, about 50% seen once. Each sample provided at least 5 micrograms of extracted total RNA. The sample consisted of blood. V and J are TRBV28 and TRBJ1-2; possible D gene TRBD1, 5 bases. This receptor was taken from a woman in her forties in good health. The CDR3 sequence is CASSIRVPGYGYTF. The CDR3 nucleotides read TGTGCCAGCAGTATCAGGGTTCCCGGCTATGGCTACACCTTC.